Presented here are 8 T cell receptor beta chains from one specimen sequenced in a study of vaccination effects on CD4 cells after COVID-19. Researchers isolated CD4+ T cells once ten to eleven days of culture had elapsed. The cohort was immunized with two doses of either the BNT162b2 or mRNA-1273 vaccine. TCRdb keeps only in-frame clones here, not all; method: immunoSEQ multiplex PCR. The data contain under 55,000 clones, approximately 70% of them seen just once; the ten biggest clones take up around 6.3%. Antigen specificity for these receptors is unknown. Sequenced material: CD4+ T cells from PBMCs cultured without peptide, taken after COVID-19 vaccination. The receptors were gathered from a human donor who received a COVID-19 vaccine.

This clone was seen more than once but under ten times. The genes are TRBV12-5 and TRBJ2-3; no firm D call. Trimming took off 0 bases at V and 6 bases at J, with 4 bases between the two ends. The CDR3 sequence is 12 residues long. CDR1 and CDR2 (germline): LGHNT, FRNRAP. The CDR3 nucleotides are TGTGCTAGTGGTTTGGTAGGGGATACGCAGTATTTT. This sequence encodes CASGLVGDTQYF.

A single count supports this clone. The J gene is TRBJ1-3, the V gene TRBV10-3; D is uncertain. CDR1 is ENHRY, CDR2 SYGVKD, per germline. The V end lost 10 bases, the J end lost 0 bases, and 4 bases lay between the germline ends. The CDR3 totals 11 residues. In DNA, the CDR3 is TGTGCCACCTACTCTGGAAACACCATATATTTT. Translated: CATYSGNTIYF.

In its sample, this clone was seen a few times. This rearrangement joins TRBV10-3 to TRBJ1-1; D ambiguous. The CDR3 is 15 amino acids. The germline CDR1 and CDR2 sequences are ENHRY and SYGVKD. Trimming removed 0 bases from V and 2 bases from J, with 10 bases in between. The CDR3 DNA reads TGTGCCATCAGTGAGTCGGTAGCAAAAAACACTGAAGCTTTCTTT. Amino acid sequence: CAISESVAKNTEAFF.

In its sample, this clone was seen once. The chain links TRBV6-2 or TRBV6-3 to TRBJ2-5; no firm D call. Trimming removed 2 bases at V and 3 bases at J, with 16 bases between. The CDR3 runs to 16 residues. Germline loops: CDR1 MNHEY, CDR2 SVGEGT. This CDR3 is CASSYGSAPSEETQYF. The CDR3 DNA reads TGTGCCAGCAGTTACGGAAGCGCCCCTTCTGAAGAGACCCAGTACTTC.

The gene calls are TRBV5-5 and TRBJ1-2; D unclear. Germline CDR1 is SGHKS and CDR2 is YYEKEE (reference sequence). The CDR3 totals 14 residues. Trimming removed 0 bases at V and 8 bases at J, with 14 bases between. The CDR3 nucleotides read TGTGCCAGCAGCTTGGATTATTCGTCTAGGGGCTACACCTTC. Translation: CASSLDYSSRGYTF.

This chain joins TRBV9 and TRBJ2-5, with 15 bases fitting TRBD2. J gave up 5 bases and V 4 bases, and 6 bases lay outside the gene matches. The germline CDR1 and CDR2 sequences are SGDLS and YYNGEE. This CDR3 is 16 amino acids long. The CDR3 DNA is TGTGCCAGCAGCTCAGGACTAGCGGGAGGGGAGGAGACCCAGTACTTC. Encoded protein: CASSSGLAGGEETQYF.

V usage is TRBV5-1 and J usage is TRBJ2-1, with 11 bases fitting TRBD2. The CDR3 runs 16 residues. The ends lost 1 base at V and 9 bases at J; junction bases unmatched: 9. CDR1 SGHRS and CDR2 YFSETQ come from the germline V gene. The CDR3 loop is CASSLSLAGGDSEQFF. The CDR3 nucleotides read TGCGCCAGCAGCTTGAGTCTAGCGGGAGGTGATAGTGAGCAGTTCTTC.

V usage is TRBV6-5 and J usage is TRBJ2-2; D is unclear. There are 15 residues in the CDR3. Trimming cost V 9 bases and J 4 bases, with 18 bases left between them. The germline V gene has CDR1 MNHEY and CDR2 SVGAGI. The CDR3 protein is CASRAQAGVTGELFF. In DNA form, the CDR3 reads TGTGCCAGTAGGGCCCAGGCCGGTGTCACCGGGGAGCTGTTTTTT.